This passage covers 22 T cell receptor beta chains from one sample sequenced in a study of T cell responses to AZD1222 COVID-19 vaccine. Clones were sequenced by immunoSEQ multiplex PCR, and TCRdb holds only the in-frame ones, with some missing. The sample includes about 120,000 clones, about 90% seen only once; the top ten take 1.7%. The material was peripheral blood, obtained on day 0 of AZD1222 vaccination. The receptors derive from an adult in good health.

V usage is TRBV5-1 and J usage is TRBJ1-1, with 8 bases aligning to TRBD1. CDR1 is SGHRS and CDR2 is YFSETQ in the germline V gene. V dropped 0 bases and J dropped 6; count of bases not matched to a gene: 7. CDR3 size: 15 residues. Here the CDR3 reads CASSLAPGGVSEAFF. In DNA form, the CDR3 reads TGCGCCAGCAGCTTGGCGCCAGGGGGCGTTTCTGAAGCTTTCTTT.

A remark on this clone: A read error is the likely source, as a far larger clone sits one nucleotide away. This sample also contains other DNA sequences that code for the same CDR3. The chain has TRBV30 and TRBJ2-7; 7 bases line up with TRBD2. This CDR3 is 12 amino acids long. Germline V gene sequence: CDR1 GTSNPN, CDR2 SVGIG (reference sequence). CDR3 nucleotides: TGTGCGGGGGGGGATTCTGGCTACGAGCAGTACTTC. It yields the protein CAGGDSGYEQYF.

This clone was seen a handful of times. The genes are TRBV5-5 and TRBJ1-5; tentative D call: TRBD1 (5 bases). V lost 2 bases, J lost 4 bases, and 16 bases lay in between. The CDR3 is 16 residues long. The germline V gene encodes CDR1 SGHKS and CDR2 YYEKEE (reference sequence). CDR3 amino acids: CASSFIPGTYNQPQHF. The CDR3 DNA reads TGTGCCAGCAGCTTTATTCCCGGGACGTATAATCAGCCCCAGCATTTT.

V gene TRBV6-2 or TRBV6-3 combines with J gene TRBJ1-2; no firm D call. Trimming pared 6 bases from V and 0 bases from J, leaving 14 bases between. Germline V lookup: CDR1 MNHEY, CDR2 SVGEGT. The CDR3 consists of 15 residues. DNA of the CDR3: TGTGCCAGCAGCCGTCCACCCTCAGCTAACTATGGCTACACCTTC. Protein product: CASSRPPSANYGYTF.

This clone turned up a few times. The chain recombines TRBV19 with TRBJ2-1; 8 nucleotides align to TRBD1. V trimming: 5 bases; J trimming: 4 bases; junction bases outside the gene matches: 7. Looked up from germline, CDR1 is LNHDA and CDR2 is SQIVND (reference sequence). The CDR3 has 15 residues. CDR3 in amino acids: CASSGPDRAYNEQFF. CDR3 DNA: TGTGCCAGTAGTGGTCCGGACAGGGCATACAATGAGCAGTTCTTC.

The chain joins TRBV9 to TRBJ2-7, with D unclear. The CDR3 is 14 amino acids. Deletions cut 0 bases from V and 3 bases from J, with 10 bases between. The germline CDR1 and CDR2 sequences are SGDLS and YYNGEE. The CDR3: CASSVDQVGYEQYF. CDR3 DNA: TGTGCCAGCAGCGTAGATCAGGTGGGCTACGAGCAGTACTTC.

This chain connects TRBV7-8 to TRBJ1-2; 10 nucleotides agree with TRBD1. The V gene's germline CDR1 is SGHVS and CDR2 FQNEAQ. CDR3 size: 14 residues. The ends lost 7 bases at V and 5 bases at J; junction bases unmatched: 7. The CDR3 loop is CASTDPGQGYGYTF. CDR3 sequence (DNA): TGTGCCAGCACCGACCCGGGACAGGGGTATGGCTACACCTTC.

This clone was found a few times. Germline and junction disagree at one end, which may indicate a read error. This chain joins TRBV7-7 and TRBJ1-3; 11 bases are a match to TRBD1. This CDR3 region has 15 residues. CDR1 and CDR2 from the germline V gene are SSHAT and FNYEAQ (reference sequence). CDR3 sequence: CASSPGTGGGNTIYF. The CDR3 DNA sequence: TGTGCTAGCAGCCCCGGGACAGGGGGAGGAAACACCATATATTTT.

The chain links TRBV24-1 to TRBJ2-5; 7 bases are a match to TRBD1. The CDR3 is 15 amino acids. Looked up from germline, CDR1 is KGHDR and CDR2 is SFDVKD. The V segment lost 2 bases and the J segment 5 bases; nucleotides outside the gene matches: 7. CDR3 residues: CATSDSRQGTETQYF. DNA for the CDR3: TGTGCCACCAGTGATTCCCGACAGGGAACGGAGACCCAGTACTTC.

CDR3 in DNA: TGTGCCAGCAGCCTGACAGGGAAGGAAAAACTGTTTTTT. Translating it yields CASSLTGKEKLFF. The V gene is TRBV5-4, the J gene TRBJ1-4; TRBD1 aligns across 7 bases. The CDR3 spans 13 residues. The V gene end was trimmed by 4 bases and the J gene end by 8 bases; junction bases not matched to a gene: 5. The germline CDR1 and CDR2 sequences are SGHNT and YYREEE (reference sequence). The whole variable domain, filled in from reference TRBV5-4 and TRBJ1-4, reads ETGVTQSPTHLIKTRGQQVTLRCSSQSGHNTVSWYQQALGQGPQFIFQYYREEENGRGNFPPRFSGLQFPNYSSELNVNALELDDSALYLCASSLTGKEKLFFGSGTQLSVL.

In DNA, the CDR3 is TGTGCCAGCAGCCAAGCAGGGCTGCCCACTGAAGCTTTCTTT. Protein: CASSQAGLPTEAFF. The chain has TRBV3-1 (or the pseudogene TRBV3-2) and TRBJ1-1; the D gene is possibly TRBD1 (5 bases). The CDR3 spans 14 residues. CDR1 and CDR2 (germline): LGHDT, YNNKEL (reference sequence). Trimming stripped 1 base from V and 4 bases from J, with 10 bases between.

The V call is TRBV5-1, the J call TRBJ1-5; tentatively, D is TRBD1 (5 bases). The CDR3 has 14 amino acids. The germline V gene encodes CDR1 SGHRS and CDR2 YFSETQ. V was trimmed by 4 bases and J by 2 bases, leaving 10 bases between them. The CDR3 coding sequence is TGCGCCAGCAGCCTAGACAGCCGCAATCAGCCCCAGCATTTT. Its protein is CASSLDSRNQPQHF.

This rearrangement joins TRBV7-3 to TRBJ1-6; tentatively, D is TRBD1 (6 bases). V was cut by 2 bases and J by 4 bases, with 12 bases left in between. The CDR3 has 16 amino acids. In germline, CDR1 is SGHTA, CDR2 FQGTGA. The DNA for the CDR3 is TGTGCCAGCAGCTTAGCGACAGGCCGATATAATTCACCCCTCCACTTT. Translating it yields CASSLATGRYNSPLHF.

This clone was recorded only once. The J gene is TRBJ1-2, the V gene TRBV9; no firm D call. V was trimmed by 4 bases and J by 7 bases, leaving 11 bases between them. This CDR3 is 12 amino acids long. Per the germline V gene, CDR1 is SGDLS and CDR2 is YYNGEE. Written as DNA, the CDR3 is TGTGCCAGCAGCCCAGGTGGTTCTGGCTACACCTTC. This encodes CASSPGGSGYTF.

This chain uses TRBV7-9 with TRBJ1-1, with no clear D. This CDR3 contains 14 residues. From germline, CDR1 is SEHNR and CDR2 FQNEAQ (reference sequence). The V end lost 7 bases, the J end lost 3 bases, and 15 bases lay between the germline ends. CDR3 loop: CASTLSDADTEAFF. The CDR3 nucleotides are TGTGCCAGCACCCTTTCCGATGCGGACACTGAAGCTTTCTTT.

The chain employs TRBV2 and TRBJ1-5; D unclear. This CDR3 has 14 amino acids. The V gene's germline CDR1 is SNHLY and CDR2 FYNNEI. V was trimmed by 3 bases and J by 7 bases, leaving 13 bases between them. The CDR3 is CASSDHGPMQPQHF. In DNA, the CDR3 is TGTGCCAGCAGTGATCACGGACCAATGCAGCCCCAGCATTTT.

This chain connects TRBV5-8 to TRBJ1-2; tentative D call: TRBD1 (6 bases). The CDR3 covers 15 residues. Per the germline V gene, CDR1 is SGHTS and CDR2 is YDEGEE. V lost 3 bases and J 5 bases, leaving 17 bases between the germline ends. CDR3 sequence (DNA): TGTGCCAGCAGCTCTTACAGGGATTTAGGATATGGCTACACCTTC. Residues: CASSSYRDLGYGYTF.

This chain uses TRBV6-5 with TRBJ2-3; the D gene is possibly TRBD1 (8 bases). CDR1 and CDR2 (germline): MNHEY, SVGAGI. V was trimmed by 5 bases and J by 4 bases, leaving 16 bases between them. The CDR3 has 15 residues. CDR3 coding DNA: TGTGCCAGCAGTCAACAGGGGGGGAGTGCAGATACGCAGTATTTT. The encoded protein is CASSQQGGSADTQYF.

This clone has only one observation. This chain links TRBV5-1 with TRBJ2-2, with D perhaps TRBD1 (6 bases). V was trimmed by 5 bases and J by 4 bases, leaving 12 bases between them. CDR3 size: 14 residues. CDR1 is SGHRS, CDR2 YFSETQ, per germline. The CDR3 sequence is CASRGGVSTGELFF. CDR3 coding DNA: TGCGCCAGCAGAGGGGGAGTATCCACCGGGGAGCTGTTTTTT.

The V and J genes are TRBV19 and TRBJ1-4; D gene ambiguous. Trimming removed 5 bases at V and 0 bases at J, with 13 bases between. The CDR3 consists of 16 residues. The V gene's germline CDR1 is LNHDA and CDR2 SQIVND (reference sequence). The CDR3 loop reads CASSAGEAATNEKLFF. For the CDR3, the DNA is TGTGCCAGTAGTGCCGGGGAGGCAGCAACTAATGAAAAACTGTTTTTT. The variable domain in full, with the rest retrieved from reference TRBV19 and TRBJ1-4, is DGGITQSPKYLFRKEGQNVTLSCEQNLNHDAMYWYRQDPGQGLRLIYYSQIVNDFQKGDIAEGYSVSREKKESFPLTVTSAQKNPTAFYLCASSAGEAATNEKLFFGSGTQLSVL.

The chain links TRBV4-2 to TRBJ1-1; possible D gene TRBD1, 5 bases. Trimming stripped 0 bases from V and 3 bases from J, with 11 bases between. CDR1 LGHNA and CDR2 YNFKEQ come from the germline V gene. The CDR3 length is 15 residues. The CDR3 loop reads CASSQETDLYTEAFF. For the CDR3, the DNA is TGTGCCAGCAGCCAAGAGACAGACTTATACACTGAAGCTTTCTTT.

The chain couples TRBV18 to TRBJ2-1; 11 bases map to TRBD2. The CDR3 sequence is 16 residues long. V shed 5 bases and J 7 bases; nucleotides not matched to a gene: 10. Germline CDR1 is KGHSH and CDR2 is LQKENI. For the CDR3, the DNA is TGTGCCAGCTCATCCTTAGCGGGAGGGCCTGTTAATGAGCAGTTCTTC. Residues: CASSSLAGGPVNEQFF.